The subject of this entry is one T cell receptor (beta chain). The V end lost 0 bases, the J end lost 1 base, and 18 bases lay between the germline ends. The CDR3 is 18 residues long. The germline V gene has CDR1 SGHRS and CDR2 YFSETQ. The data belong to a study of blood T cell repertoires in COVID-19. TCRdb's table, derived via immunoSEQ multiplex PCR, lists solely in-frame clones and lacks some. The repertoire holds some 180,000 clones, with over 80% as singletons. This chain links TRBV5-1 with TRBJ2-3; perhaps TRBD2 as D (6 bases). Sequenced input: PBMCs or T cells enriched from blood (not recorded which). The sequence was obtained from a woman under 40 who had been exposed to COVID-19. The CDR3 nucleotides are TGCGCCAGCAGCTTGGGGGGGGACCTGCTGGGCGGCACAGATACGCAGTATTTT. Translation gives CASSLGGDLLGGTDTQYF.